This T cell receptor (beta chain) stems from a study of a mutant IDH1 vaccine in newly diagnosed glioma. About the study: Patients came in for eight vaccinations, in weeks 1, 3, 5, 7, 11, 15, 19 and 23. Most patients had radiochemotherapy with temozolomide before enrollment; others had one alone.

This clone was seen once. As yet, its antigen is unknown. Study results and caveats: Immune responses induced by vaccination arose in approximately 92% of the patients.

Indicated time point: week 23, last vaccination. Topical imiquimod accompanied each vaccine dose, which consisted of 300 ug of mutant IDH1 20-mer peptide. Donors' newly diagnosed IDH1-mutant WHO grade 3 or 4 astrocytomas lacked nuclear ATRX. V was trimmed by 0 bases and J by 6 bases, leaving 13 bases between them. This CDR3 contains 15 residues. Looked up from germline, CDR1 is SGHRS and CDR2 is YFSETQ. Libraries were prepared by immunoSEQ multiplex PCR; TCRdb keeps only in-frame clonotypes and omits some of them. The sample holds about 20,000 clones, around 82% seen once. The gene calls are TRBV5-1 and TRBJ1-5; weak D call: TRBD1 (5 bases). The clonotype comes from a man aged 25-45 years with glioma. The material sequenced was PBMCs, taken from a glioma patient whose treatment included an IDH1 peptide vaccine. The CDR3 reads CASSLGPERGQPQHF. CDR3 nucleotide sequence: TGCGCCAGCAGCTTGGGGCCTGAGAGGGGTCAGCCCCAGCATTTT. The full variable domain, its missing parts supplied by reference TRBV5-1 and TRBJ1-5, is KAGVTQTPRYLIKTRGQQVTLSCSPISGHRSVSWYQQTPGQGLQFLFEYFSETQRNKGNFPGRFSGRQFSNSRSEMNVSTLELGDSALYLCASSLGPERGQPQHFGDGTRLSIL.